This T cell receptor (beta chain) came from a study of T cells in localized non-small cell lung cancer. Whole-study results and caveats: Adjacent lung held a median around 58 of the top 100 tumor clones. Of the tissues analyzed, uninvolved adjacent lung showed maximal T cell clonality, greater than tumor.

Sequencing used immunoSEQ multiplex PCR; TCRdb keeps in-frame clones, though not all of them. The repertoire holds almost 35,000 clones, with roughly 93% as singletons. In its sample, this clone was seen a few times. Its specificity is unknown. Per the germline V gene, CDR1 is SGHAT and CDR2 is FQNNGV. The CDR3 has 15 residues. Trimming took 4 bases from V and 0 from J, leaving 12 bases between them. The sample in question was peripheral blood, obtained before any cancer treatment. This TCR derives from a female donor aged 60 or older with stage I lung adenocarcinoma. This rearrangement joins TRBV11-2 to TRBJ1-1; D is possibly TRBD1 (5 bases). Here the CDR3 DNA reads TGTGCCAGCAGCTCCCCTACAGGATTGAACACTGAAGCTTTCTTT. This codes for CASSSPTGLNTEAFF.